This T cell receptor beta chain was sequenced during a study of response to subunit inactivated influenza vaccine. As concerns this clonotype: Its antigen is still unknown.

TCRdb passed the RT-PCR reads through MiXCR, listing each CDR3 protein once. The sample contains approximately 530,000 distinct CDR3 sequences, approximately 13% of which appear only once. The length of the CDR3 is 14 residues. Trimming took 5 bases from V and 5 from J, leaving 13 bases between them. Study-wide results and caveats: The authors put forward the suggestion that each seasonal influenza vaccination may bring in only a limited number of new T cells.

This specimen was PBMCs from blood, taken 40 to 50 days after vaccination. This TCR derives from a man aged 45-65 years who received an inactivated influenza vaccine. This chain links TRBV12-3 or TRBV12-4 with TRBJ1-3; no clear D. The CDR3 nucleotides are TGTGCCAGCAGTGCTACACGAACAAGAAACACCATATATTTT. Translation: CASSATRTRNTIYF.